The source of this TCR beta chain is a study of blood T cells in healthy people across ages (dated by TCRdb to the mid-2010s). About the investigation overall: In model experiments, template switching captured roughly one uniquely barcoded TCR beta cDNA molecule for every two T cells. Using deep sequencing normalized with unique cDNA molecular identifiers, the study measured how TCR beta repertoire diversity changes with age. The donors were split into four age groups: young (average around 15 years), middle-aged (39), aged (over 55) and long-lived (roughly 86). To avoid experimental bias, donors of different ages were spread randomly across the sequencing lanes. The study analyzed two additional independent replicas of 1 million unique cDNA reads from the same blood draw for two donors, one aged 18 to 29 and one aged 80 or older. Overall study results and their limits: A strong correlation was found between observed TCR beta diversity and the percentage of naive T cells measured by flow cytometry. Donor CMV infection status was unknown, potentially confounding age-related changes in expanded clonotypes. As age increased, observed TCR beta diversity per million T cells dropped in a roughly linear way, and a significant reduction was already evident by age about 40. Conclusive comparison of naive and antigen-experienced compartments was prevented by the profiling of bulk unsorted PBMCs. Compared with the aged group, the long-lived group had more naive CD4+ T cells, fewer expanded clones and increased TCR diversity, a pattern suggesting age selection. Estimates of total diversity based on one million sequenced T cells were regarded as lower bounds and as underestimates.

The sample holds many counts of this clonotype. Its antigen is still unknown. No much larger clone exists at a distance of one base, and base qualities are not known. Reading the germline V gene gives CDR1 KGHSH and CDR2 LQKENI. The CDR3, cysteine through phenylalanine, is 14 amino acids long. Kept here is only the CDR3 DNA, which spans 42 bases and is read in frame from base 1. The junction carries 10 bases between V and J, which are trimmed by 0 bases and 4 bases respectively. Systemically healthy Caucasian individuals from Russia, 35 to 50 in total and aged about 6 to 100 years, were included as donors. Each donor gave around 9.8 milliliters of peripheral blood, collected into EDTA-treated Vacutainer tubes. Ficoll-Paque density-gradient centrifugation was used to isolate PBMCs, with at least 6 million per sample. Total RNA, at least 6 micrograms per sample, was extracted from PBMCs with Trizol reagent. For every donor, flow cytometry on a PBMC aliquot measured the percentage of naive CD45RAhigh/CD27high T cells.

Library method: 5' RACE. The run used an Illumina HiSeq 2500. The second PCR ran for roughly 6 to 11 cycles and used a J-beta primer mix along with a sample-barcoded 5' primer. A unique molecular identifier was introduced onto each TCR beta cDNA molecule by a template-switch 5' adaptor carrying 12 random nucleotides. Each sample yielded at least 2.5 million CDR3-containing paired-end reads. The Mint cDNA synthesis kit, primed by a TRBC-specific oligonucleotide, was used to synthesize first-strand cDNA from all RNA. All cDNA was treated with uracil-DNA glycosylase and then went through a first 18-cycle PCR with the universal primers M1SS and BC2_uni_R. As for the authors' bioinformatics: For normalization, 1 million high-quality reads were randomly selected from each sample, with every read carrying a distinct molecular identifier. Reads sharing molecular identifiers were discarded rather than binned into consensus sequences. MiTCR, set to a Q25 quality threshold and the strictest error-elimination algorithm, was used for CDR3 identification, clonotype clustering and error correction. A nonparametric unseen species model using Euler transformation provided a lower-bound estimate of total TCR beta diversity. TCRdb passed the public sequencing reads through fastp at Q25 and MiXCR, retaining productive beta sequences. Records with the same CDR3 protein are collapsed into one entry carrying the most frequent genes and DNA. Here the V and J calls rest on TCRdb's processing, not on the authors' analysis. A total of around 900,000 distinct CDR3 sequences appear in this sample, about 30% of them only once. The ten largest clones capture 17% of the sample.

The rearranged segments are TRBV18 and TRBJ2-7; a weak D assignment points to TRBD1 (5 bases agree). This clonotype originated in a woman of 80 years or more in good health. Sequenced material: blood. The bases are TGTGCCAGCTCACCACCGGCAGGGAAGTACGAGCAGTACTTC. This gives the protein CASSPPAGKYEQYF.